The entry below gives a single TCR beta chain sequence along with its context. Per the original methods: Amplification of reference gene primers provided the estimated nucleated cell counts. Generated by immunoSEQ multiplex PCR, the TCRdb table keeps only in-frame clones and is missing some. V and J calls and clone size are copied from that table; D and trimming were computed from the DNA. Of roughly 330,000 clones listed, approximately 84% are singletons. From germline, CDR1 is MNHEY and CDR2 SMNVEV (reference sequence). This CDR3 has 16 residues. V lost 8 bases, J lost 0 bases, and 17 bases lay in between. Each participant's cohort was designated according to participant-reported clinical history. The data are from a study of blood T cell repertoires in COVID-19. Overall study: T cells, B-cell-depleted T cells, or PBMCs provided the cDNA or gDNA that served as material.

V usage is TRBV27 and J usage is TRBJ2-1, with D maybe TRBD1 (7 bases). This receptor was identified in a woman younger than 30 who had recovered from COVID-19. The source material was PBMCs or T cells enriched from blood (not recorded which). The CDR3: CASATGTSSSYNEQFF. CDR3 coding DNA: TGTGCCAGCGCGACAGGGACTTCGAGCTCCTACAATGAGCAGTTCTTC.